This TCR beta chain was obtained from a study of monozygotic twins with inflammatory bowel disease. Findings and caveats of the study: IBD patients had lower TCRbeta diversity (inverse Simpson) than healthy co-twins. Subtypes among T cells remained indistinguishable.

Each UMI, carrying a 6-nucleotide sample barcode, came from template switching. With the 5' RACE reads reprocessed, TCRdb shows one record per CDR3 protein and no DNA. Here the sample table reports 350,000 to 500,000 distinct CDR3 sequences. CDR1 is SNHLY and CDR2 is FYNNEI in the germline V gene. The length of the CDR3 is 16 residues. Comment on this clonotype: Its antigen is not identified.

The sequence came from a human donor with ulcerative colitis or Crohn's disease, or a healthy co-twin of an affected twin (not recorded which). The chain joins TRBV2 to TRBJ2-1; TCRdb's D gene call, TRBD1, goes unchecked for lack of DNA. The material sequenced was blood. CDR3 region: CASSPGGTGAYNEQFF.